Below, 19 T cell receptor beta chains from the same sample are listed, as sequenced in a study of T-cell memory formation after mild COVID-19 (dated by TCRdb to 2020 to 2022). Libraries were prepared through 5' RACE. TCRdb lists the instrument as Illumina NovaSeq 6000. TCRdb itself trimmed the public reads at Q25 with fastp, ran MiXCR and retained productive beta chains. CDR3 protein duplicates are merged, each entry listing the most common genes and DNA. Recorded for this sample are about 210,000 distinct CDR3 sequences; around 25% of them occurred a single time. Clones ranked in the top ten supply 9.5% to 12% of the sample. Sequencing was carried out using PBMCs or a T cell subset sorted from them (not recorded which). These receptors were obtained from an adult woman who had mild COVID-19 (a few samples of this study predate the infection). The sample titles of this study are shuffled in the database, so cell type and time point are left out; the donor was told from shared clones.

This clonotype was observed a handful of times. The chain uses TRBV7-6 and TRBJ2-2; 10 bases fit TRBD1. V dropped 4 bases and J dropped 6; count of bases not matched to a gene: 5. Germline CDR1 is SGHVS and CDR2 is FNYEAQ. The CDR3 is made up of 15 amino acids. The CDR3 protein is CASSYGTGVPGELFF. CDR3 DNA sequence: TGTGCCAGCAGCTACGGGACAGGGGTTCCCGGGGAGCTGTTTTTT.

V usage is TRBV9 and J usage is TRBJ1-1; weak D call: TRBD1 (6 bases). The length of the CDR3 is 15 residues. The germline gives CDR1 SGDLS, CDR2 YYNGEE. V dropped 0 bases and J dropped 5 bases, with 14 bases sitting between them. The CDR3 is CASSVATGTGTEAFF. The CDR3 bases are TGTGCCAGCAGCGTAGCTACAGGGACGGGGACTGAAGCTTTCTTT.

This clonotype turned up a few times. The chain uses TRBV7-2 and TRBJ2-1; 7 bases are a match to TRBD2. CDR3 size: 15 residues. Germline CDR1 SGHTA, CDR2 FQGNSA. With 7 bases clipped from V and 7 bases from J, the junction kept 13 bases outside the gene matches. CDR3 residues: CASTSGAGLLNEQFF. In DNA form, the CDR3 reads TGTGCCAGCACCTCGGGAGCGGGACTTCTGAATGAGCAGTTCTTC.

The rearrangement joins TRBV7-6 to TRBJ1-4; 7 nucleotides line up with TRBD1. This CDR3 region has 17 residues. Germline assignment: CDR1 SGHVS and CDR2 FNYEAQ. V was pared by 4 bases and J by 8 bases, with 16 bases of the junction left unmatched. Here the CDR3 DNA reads TGTGCCAGCAGCTCCTACCCTGCCGGGACAGAAGAGGAAAAACTGTTTTTT. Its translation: CASSSYPAGTEEEKLFF. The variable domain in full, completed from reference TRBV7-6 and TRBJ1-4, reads GAGVSQSPRYKVTKRGQDVALRCDPISGHVSLYWYRQALGQGPEFLTYFNYEAQQDKSGLPNDRFSAERPEGSISTLTIQRTEQRDSAMYRCASSSYPAGTEEEKLFFGSGTQLSVL.

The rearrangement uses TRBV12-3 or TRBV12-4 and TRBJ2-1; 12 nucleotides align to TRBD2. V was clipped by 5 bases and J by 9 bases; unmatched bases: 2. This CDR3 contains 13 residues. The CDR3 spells CASSPSGGVEQFF. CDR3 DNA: TGTGCCAGCAGTCCTAGCGGGGGGGTTGAGCAGTTCTTC.

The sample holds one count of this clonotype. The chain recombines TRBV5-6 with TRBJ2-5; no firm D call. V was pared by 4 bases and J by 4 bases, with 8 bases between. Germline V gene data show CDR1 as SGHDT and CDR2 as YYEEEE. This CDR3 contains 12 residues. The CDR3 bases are TGTGCCAGCAGCCTTCGAGCAGAGACCCAGTACTTC. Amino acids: CASSLRAETQYF.

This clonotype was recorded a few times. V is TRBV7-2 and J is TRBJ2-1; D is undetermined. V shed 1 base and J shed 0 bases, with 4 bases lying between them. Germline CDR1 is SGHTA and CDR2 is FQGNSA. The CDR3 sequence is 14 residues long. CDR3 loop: CASSLVSSYNEQFF. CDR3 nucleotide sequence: TGTGCCAGCAGCTTAGTCAGCTCCTACAATGAGCAGTTCTTC.

CDR3 sequence: CSARRGGIRNNEQFF. CDR3 bases: TGCAGTGCTAGACGAGGGGGAATCAGGAACAATGAGCAGTTCTTC. V usage is TRBV20-1 and J usage is TRBJ2-1; the D gene is possibly TRBD1 (6 bases). This CDR3 is built from 15 residues. The V gene lost 2 bases and the J gene lost 5 bases, with 16 bases spanning the gap. The germline V gene has CDR1 DFQATT and CDR2 SNEGSKA (reference sequence).

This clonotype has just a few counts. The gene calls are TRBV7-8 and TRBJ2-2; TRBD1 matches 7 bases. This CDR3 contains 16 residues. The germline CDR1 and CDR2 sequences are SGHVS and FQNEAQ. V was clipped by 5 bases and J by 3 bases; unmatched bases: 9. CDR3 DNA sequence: TGTGCCAGCAGCCTTTCGGACAGGCGATACACCGGGGAGCTGTTTTTT. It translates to CASSLSDRRYTGELFF.

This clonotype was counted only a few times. This CDR3 is CASSSRLAGGWDTQYF. The CDR3 bases are TGTGCCAGCAGCTCAAGACTAGCGGGAGGTTGGGATACGCAGTATTTT. The chain recombines TRBV7-9 with TRBJ2-3, with 13 positions matching TRBD2. The CDR3 length is 16 residues. Germline V CDR1 and CDR2: SEHNR, FQNEAQ (reference sequence). V was clipped by 4 bases and J by 6 bases; unmatched bases: 7.

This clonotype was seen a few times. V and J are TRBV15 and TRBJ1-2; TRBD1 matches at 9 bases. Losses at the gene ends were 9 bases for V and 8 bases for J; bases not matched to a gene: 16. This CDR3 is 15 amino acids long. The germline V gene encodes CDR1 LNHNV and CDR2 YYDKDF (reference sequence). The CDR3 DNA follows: TGTGCCACGTCGCCTGTGGACAGGGGAGGTCGAGGCTACACCTTC. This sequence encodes CATSPVDRGGRGYTF.

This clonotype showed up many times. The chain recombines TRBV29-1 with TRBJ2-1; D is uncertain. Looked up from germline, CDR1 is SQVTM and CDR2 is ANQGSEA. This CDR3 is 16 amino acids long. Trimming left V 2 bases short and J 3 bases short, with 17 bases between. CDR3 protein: CSVEPPGSRLYNEQFF. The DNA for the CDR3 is TGCAGCGTTGAACCCCCTGGTAGCAGGCTCTACAATGAGCAGTTCTTC.

CDR3 amino acids: CSANPGTTAADTQYF. The DNA of the CDR3 is TGCAGTGCTAACCCGGGGACTACGGCAGCAGATACGCAGTATTTT. The V and J genes are TRBV20-1 and TRBJ2-3; 7 bases are shared with TRBD2. Germline V gives CDR1 DFQATT, CDR2 SNEGSKA (reference sequence). The CDR3 is made up of 15 amino acids. V shed 4 bases, J shed 4 bases, and the junction held 11 bases outside the gene matches.

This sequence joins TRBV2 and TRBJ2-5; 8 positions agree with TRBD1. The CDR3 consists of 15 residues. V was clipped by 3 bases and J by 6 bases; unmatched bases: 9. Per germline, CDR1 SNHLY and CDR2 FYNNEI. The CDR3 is CASSEWTGMMKTQYF. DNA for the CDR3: TGTGCCAGCAGTGAGTGGACAGGGATGATGAAGACCCAGTACTTC.

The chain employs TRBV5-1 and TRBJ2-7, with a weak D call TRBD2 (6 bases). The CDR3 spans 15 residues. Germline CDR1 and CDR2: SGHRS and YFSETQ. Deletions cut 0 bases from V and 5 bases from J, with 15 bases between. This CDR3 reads CASSLEGGEIHEQYF. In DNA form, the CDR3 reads TGCGCCAGCAGCTTGGAGGGCGGGGAGATCCACGAGCAGTACTTC.

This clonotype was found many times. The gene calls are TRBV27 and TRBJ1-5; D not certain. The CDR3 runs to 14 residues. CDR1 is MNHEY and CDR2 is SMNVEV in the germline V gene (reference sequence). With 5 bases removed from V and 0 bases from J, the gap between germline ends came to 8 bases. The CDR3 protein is CASSLGYSNQPQHF. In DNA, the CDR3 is TGTGCCAGCAGTCTGGGATATAGCAATCAGCCCCAGCATTTT.

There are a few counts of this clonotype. CDR3 loop: CSALLGTGPYNSPLHF. DNA for the CDR3: TGCAGTGCGTTACTCGGGACAGGGCCCTATAATTCACCCCTCCACTTT. This chain connects TRBV20-1 to TRBJ1-6; 9 bases line up with TRBD1. This CDR3 spans 16 amino acids. V trimming: 6 bases; J trimming: 2 bases; junction bases outside the gene matches: 8. Germline V CDR1 and CDR2: DFQATT, SNEGSKA (reference sequence).

The CDR3 region is CASSLSLRESSYEQYF. In nucleotides, the CDR3 is TGTGCCAGCAGTTTATCGCTGCGGGAGAGCTCCTACGAGCAGTACTTC. The J gene is TRBJ2-7, the V gene TRBV28; 7 bases fit TRBD2. Trimming took 1 base from V and 0 from J; bases not matched to a gene: 6. Germline values: CDR1 MDHEN, CDR2 SYDVKM. The CDR3 runs 16 residues.

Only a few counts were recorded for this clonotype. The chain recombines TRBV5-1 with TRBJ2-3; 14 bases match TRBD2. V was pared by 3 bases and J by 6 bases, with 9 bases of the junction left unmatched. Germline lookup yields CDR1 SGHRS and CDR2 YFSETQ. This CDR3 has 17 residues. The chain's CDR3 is CASSWTSGGPFMDTQYF. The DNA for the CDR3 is TGCGCCAGCAGCTGGACTAGCGGGGGGCCATTCATGGATACGCAGTATTTT.